Given below is one T cell receptor (beta chain) in context. Antigen unknown. The CDR3 consists of 14 residues. V shed 5 bases and J 6 bases; nucleotides not matched to a gene: 7. Germline values: CDR1 SQVTM, CDR2 ANQGSEA. The data stem from a study of shared clonotypes between healthy human individuals. The repertoire was sequenced with immunoSEQ multiplex PCR; TCRdb's copy has only in-frame clones and lacks some. The table shows about 320,000 clones, with about nine tenths occurring only once. Study results and limitations: Several donors had around 5% of their naive CD4 clonotypes in common. Estimated richness values were generally larger in naive subsets than in memory subsets.

The chain has TRBV29-1 and TRBJ2-3; 11 nucleotides match TRBD2. The source of this sequence is a man aged 18 to 35 in good health. The specimen sequenced was memory CD8+ T cells sorted from blood. Documented subset: CD45RO+ cells pooled with CCR7-negative TemRA cells. Here the CDR3 DNA reads TGCAGCGTTTCACTAGCGGGAGAAGCGGATACGCAGTATTTT. Its protein product is CSVSLAGEADTQYF.